Reported below is one TCR beta chain. As yet, its antigen is unknown. Per germline, CDR1 MNHNY and CDR2 SVGAGI (reference sequence). The CDR3 totals 16 residues. Trimming pared 5 bases from V and 0 bases from J, leaving 14 bases between. Primers for the PCR totalled 60 Vbeta and 13 Jbeta. Sequenced by immunoSEQ multiplex PCR; TCRdb stores in-frame clones only, minus some. Here the sample spans hundreds of thousands of clones, around two thirds being singletons. This entry comes from a study of cytomegalovirus exposure and HLA in healthy donors. Overall study context: Prior work identified some 120 million unique TCR beta sequences in roughly 190 million T cells.

Study-level findings and limits: In a later analysis, several top co-occurrence clusters appeared linked to parvovirus B19, influenza, CMV and Epstein-Barr virus. Later analysis revealed greater clonal expansion in HLA-associated TCR beta chains than in equally common others. Three chains linked to CMV were shown in vitro to be specific for CMV antigens.

Sequencing input: PBMCs. This chain joins TRBV6-6 and TRBJ1-5; D possibly corresponds to TRBD1 (6 bases). The clonotype was recovered from a female donor in good health and CMV-seronegative. CDR3 sequence (DNA): TGTGCCAGCAGTCTGGAGACAGGAGTTAGCAATCAGCCCCAGCATTTT. Translated: CASSLETGVSNQPQHF.